Following are 2 T cell receptor beta chains from one sample sequenced in a study of T-cell reconstitution after alpha-beta-depleted transplantation in children. Researchers prepared the TCRbeta library using unique molecular identifiers, the study reports. TCRdb passed the PCR reads through MiXCR, listing each CDR3 protein once. The repertoire consists of over 550,000 distinct CDR3 sequences, with more than 9% occurring once and the leading ten covering 4%. This material consisted of PBMCs from the stem cell graft donor, taken from the stem cell graft. The receptors stem from a human donor who donated a stem cell graft to a child with acute myeloid leukemia.

This clonotype was found many times. The rearrangement joins TRBV28 to TRBJ1-5; D is unresolved. V was cut by 3 bases and J by 6 bases, with 12 bases left in between. Per germline, CDR1 MDHEN and CDR2 SYDVKM. The CDR3 has 14 residues. This chain's CDR3 is CASSLQSVIQPQHF. As DNA, the CDR3 is TGTGCCAGCAGTTTGCAGTCCGTGATTCAGCCCCAGCATTTT.

Only a few counts were recorded for this clonotype. The chain links TRBV12-3 or TRBV12-4 to TRBJ1-5; no clear D gene. The CDR3 has 14 amino acids. The V and J ends lost 3 bases and 4 bases respectively, with 10 bases between them. CDR3 in amino acids: CASSLTSLNQPQHF. The CDR3 nucleotides are TGTGCCAGCAGTTTGACATCTCTTAATCAGCCCCAGCATTTT.